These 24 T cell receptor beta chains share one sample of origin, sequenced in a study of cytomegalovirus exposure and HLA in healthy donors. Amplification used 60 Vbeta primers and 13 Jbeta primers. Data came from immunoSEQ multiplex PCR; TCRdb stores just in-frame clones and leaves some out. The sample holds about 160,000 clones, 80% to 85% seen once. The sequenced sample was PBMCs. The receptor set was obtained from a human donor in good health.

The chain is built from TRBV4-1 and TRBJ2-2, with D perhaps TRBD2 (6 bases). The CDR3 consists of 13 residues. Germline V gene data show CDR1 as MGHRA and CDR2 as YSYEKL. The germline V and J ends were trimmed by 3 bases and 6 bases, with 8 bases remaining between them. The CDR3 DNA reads TGCGCCAGCAGCCAGTGGGGGGCCGGGGAGCTGTTTTTT. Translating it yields CASSQWGAGELFF.

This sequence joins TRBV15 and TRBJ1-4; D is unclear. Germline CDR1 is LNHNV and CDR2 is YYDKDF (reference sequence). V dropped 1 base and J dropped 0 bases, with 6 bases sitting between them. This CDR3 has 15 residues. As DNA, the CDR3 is TGTGCCACCAGCAGAGCTACAGCAACTAATGAAAAACTGTTTTTT. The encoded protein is CATSRATATNEKLFF.

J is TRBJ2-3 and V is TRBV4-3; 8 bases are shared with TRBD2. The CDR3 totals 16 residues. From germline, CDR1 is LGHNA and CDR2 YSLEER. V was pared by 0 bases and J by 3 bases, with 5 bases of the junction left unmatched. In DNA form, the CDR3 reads TGCGCCAGCAGCCAAGACACCGGGGGGGCGACAGATACGCAGTATTTT. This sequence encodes CASSQDTGGATDTQYF.

The CDR3 DNA sequence: TGTGCCAGCAGCACGGACAGGGGTACCAACTATGGCTACACCTTC. As protein: CASSTDRGTNYGYTF. This chain links TRBV5-6 with TRBJ1-2, with 9 positions matching TRBD1. Germline V CDR1 and CDR2: SGHDT, YYEEEE. The CDR3 runs to 15 residues. J was trimmed by 2 bases and V by 4 bases; bases with no gene match: 6.

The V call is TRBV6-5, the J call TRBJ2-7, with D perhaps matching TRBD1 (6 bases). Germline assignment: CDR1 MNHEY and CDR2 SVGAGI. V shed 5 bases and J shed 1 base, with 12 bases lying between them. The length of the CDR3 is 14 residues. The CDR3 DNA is TGTGCCAGCAGTCCCCCCGGACAGTCCTACGAGCAGTACTTC. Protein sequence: CASSPPGQSYEQYF.

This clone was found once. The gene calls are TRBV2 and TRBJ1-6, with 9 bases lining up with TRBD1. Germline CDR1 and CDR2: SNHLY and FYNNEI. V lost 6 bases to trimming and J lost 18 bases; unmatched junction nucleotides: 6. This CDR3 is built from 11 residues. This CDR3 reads CASRRDRDAHF. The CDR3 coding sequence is TGTGCCAGCAGAAGGGACAGGGATGCCCACTTT.

The chain's CDR3 is CASSLALVGTGDQPQHF. DNA for the CDR3: TGTGCCAGCAGCTTAGCGCTAGTTGGGACAGGGGATCAGCCCCAGCATTTT. The rearrangement uses TRBV7-8 and TRBJ1-5; TRBD1 aligns across 10 bases. The length of the CDR3 is 17 residues. Germline-derived CDR1 and CDR2 are SGHVS and FQNEAQ. J was trimmed by 5 bases and V by 0 bases; bases with no gene match: 7.

The CDR3 sequence is CASSIAPGQESSGNTIYF. The CDR3 DNA reads TGTGCCAGTAGTATTGCCCCAGGTCAGGAATCCTCTGGAAACACCATATATTTT. This chain uses TRBV19 with TRBJ1-3; no clear D gene. Trimming took off 3 bases at V and 0 bases at J, with 18 bases between the two ends. The CDR3 covers 18 residues. CDR1 and CDR2 from the germline V gene are LNHDA and SQIVND (reference sequence).

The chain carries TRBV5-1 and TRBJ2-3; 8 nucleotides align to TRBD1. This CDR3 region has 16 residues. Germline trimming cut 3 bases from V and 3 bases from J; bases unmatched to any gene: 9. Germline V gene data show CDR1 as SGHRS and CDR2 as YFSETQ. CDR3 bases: TGCGCCAGCAGCTCGGAGACAGGGGACCCGACAGATACGCAGTATTTT. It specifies CASSSETGDPTDTQYF.

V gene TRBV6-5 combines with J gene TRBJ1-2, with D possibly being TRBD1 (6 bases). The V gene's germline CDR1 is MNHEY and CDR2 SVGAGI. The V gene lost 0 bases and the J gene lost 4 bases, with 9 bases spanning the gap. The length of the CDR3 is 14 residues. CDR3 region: CASSYSRTAYGYTF. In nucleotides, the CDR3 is TGTGCCAGCAGTTACTCGCGGACAGCCTATGGCTACACCTTC.

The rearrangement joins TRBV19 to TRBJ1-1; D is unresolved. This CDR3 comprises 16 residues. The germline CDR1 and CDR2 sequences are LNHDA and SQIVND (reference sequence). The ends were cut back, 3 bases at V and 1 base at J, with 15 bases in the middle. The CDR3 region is CASSISPGSTNTEAFF. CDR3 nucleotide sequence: TGTGCCAGTAGTATCTCACCAGGATCGACGAACACTGAAGCTTTCTTT.

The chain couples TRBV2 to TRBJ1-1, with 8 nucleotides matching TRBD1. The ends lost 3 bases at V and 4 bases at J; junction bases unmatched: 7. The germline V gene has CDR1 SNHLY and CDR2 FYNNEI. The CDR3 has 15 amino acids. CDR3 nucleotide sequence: TGTGCCAGCAGTGACCCCGGACAGGGACGCACTGAAGCTTTCTTT. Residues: CASSDPGQGRTEAFF.

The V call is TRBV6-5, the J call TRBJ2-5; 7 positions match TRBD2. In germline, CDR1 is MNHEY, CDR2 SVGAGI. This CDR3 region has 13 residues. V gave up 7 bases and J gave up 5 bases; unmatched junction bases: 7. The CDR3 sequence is CASTARDYETQYF. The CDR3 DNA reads TGTGCCAGCACTGCCCGGGACTACGAGACCCAGTACTTC.

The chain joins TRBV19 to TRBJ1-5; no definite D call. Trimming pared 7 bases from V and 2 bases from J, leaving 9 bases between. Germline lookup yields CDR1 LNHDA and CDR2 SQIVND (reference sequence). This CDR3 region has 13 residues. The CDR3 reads CASNWQGNQPQHF. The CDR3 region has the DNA TGTGCCAGTAATTGGCAGGGCAATCAGCCCCAGCATTTT.

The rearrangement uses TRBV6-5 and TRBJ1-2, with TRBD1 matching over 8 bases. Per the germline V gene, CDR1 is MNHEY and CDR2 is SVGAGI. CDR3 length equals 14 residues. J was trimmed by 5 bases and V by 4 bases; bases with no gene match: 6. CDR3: CASSSRTGSYGYTF. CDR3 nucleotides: TGTGCCAGCAGTTCTCGGACAGGGAGTTATGGCTACACCTTC.

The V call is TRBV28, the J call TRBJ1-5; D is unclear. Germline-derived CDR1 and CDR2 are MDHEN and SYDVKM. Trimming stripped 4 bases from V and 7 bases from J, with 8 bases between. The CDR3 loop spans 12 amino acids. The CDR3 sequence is CASSYGHQPQHF. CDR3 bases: TGTGCCAGCAGTTATGGGCACCAGCCCCAGCATTTT.

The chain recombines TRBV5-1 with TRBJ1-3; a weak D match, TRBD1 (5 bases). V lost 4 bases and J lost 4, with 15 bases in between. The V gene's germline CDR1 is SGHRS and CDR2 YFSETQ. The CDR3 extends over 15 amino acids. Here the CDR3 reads CASSQRGTSGNTIYF. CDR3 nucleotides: TGCGCCAGCAGCCAAAGGGGCACTTCAGGAAACACCATATATTTT. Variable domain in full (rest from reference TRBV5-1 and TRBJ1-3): KAGVTQTPRYLIKTRGQQVTLSCSPISGHRSVSWYQQTPGQGLQFLFEYFSETQRNKGNFPGRFSGRQFSNSRSEMNVSTLELGDSALYLCASSQRGTSGNTIYFGEGSWLTVV.

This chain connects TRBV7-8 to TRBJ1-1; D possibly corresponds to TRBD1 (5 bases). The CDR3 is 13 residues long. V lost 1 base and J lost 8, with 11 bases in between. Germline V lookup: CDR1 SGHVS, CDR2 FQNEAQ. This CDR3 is CASSLGPGREAFF. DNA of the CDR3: TGTGCCAGCAGCTTAGGGCCAGGGAGGGAAGCTTTCTTT.

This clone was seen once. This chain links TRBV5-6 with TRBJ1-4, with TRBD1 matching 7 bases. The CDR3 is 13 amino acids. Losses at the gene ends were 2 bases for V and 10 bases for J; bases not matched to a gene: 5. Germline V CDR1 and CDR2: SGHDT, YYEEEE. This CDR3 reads CASSFDRVGKLFF. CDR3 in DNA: TGTGCCAGCAGCTTCGACAGGGTCGGAAAACTGTTTTTT.

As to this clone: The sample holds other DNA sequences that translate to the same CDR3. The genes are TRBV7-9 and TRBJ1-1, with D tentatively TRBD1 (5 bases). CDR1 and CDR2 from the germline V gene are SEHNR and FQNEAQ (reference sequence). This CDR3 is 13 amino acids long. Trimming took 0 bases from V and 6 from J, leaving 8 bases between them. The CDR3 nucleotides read TGTGCCAGCAGCTTAGCGGGCAGGGCTGAAGCTTTCTTT. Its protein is CASSLAGRAEAFF. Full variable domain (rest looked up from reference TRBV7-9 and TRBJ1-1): DTGVSQNPRHKITKRGQNVTFRCDPISEHNRLYWYRQTLGQGPEFLTYFQNEAQLEKSRLLSDRFSAERPKGSFSTLEIQRTEQGDSAMYLCASSLAGRAEAFFGQGTRLTVV.

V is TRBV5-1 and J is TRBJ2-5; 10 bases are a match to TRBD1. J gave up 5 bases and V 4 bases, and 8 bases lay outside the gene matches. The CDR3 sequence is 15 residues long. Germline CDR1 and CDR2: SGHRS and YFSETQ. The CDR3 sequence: CASSPGTGVGETQYF. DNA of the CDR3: TGCGCCAGCAGCCCGGGGACAGGGGTTGGGGAGACCCAGTACTTC.

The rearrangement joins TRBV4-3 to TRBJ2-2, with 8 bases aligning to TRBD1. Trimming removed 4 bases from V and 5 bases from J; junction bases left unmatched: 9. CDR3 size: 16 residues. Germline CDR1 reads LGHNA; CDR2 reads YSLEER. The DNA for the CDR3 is TGCGCCAGCAGCCCAGAGACAGGGGCGGGTACCGGGGAGCTGTTTTTT. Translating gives CASSPETGAGTGELFF.

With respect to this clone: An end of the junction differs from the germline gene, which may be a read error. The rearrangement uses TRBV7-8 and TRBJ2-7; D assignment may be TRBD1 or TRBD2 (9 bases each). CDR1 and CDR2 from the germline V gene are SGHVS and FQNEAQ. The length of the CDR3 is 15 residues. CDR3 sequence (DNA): TGTGCCAGCAGCCTAGCGGGACAGGGTGGGTGGGGGCAGTACTTC. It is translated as CASSLAGQGGWGQYF.

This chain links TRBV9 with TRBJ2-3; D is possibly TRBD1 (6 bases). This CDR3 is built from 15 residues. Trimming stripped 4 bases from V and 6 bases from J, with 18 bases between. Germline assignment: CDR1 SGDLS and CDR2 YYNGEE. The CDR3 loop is CASSRSTGALDTQYF. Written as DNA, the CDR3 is TGTGCCAGCAGCCGATCGACAGGTGCTCTCGATACGCAGTATTTT.